The clone carrying this T cell receptor (beta chain) was observed many times. These data are taken from a study of blood T cells in healthy people across ages. Across the whole study: T cells yielded about one barcoded beta molecule per two cells through template switching.

Each of the donors had ten milliliters of peripheral blood drawn into EDTA-treated Vacutainer tubes. Combining a sample-barcoded 5' primer with a J-beta primer mix, a second PCR ran for roughly 6 to 11 cycles. MiXCR was run by TCRdb on the 5' RACE reads, yielding one entry per CDR3 protein. In the table there are over a million distinct CDR3 sequences, 40% to 55% of which are singletons. This clonotype was obtained from a woman aged 60 to 75 in good health. The source material was blood.

The DNA for the CDR3 is TGTGCCAGCAGTTTGGGACAGTCCACGGATACGCAGTATTTT. Protein: CASSLGQSTDTQYF. The chain is built from TRBV7-9 and TRBJ2-3; 7 bases are shared with TRBD1. With V trimmed by 6 bases and J by 6 bases, 9 bases remained unmatched. The CDR3 has 14 amino acids. From germline, CDR1 is SEHNR and CDR2 FQNEAQ (reference sequence).